Below are 25 T cell receptor beta chains sequenced from a single sample in a study of OX40 agonist ivuxolimab in advanced cancers. Assay: immunoSEQ multiplex PCR; the TCRdb copy retains only in-frame clones and omits some. The sample has around 57,000 clones; approximately 86% are singletons. Sample: CD4+ or CD8+ T cells sorted from blood, taken in a trial of the OX40 agonist ivuxolimab. These receptors all stem from an adult with an advanced solid tumor such as melanoma, head and neck, liver or kidney cancer.

The rearrangement joins TRBV30 to TRBJ1-3, with D unresolved. CDR1 and CDR2 from the germline V gene are GTSNPN and SVGIG (reference sequence). The CDR3 covers 12 residues. V was shortened by 3 bases and J by 0 bases, with 3 bases between the two germline ends. The CDR3 spells CAWRHSGNTIYF. The DNA of the CDR3 is TGTGCCTGGAGACACTCTGGAAACACCATATATTTT.

This chain links TRBV6-6 with TRBJ2-7; D perhaps matches TRBD1 (6 bases). Germline values: CDR1 MNHNY, CDR2 SVGAGI (reference sequence). Trimming cost V 7 bases and J 5 bases, with 15 bases left between them. The CDR3 covers 13 residues. The CDR3 coding sequence is TGTGCCAGCAATTTACCAGGGGTTAACGAGCAGTACTTC. Amino acid sequence: CASNLPGVNEQYF.

The CDR3 is CATSREEGPREQFF. CDR3 nucleotides: TGTGCCACCAGCAGAGAGGAGGGGCCTAGGGAGCAGTTCTTC. The chain combines TRBV15 with TRBJ2-1, with D possibly TRBD2 on 6 matching bases. Germline lookup yields CDR1 LNHNV and CDR2 YYDKDF (reference sequence). The CDR3 extends over 14 amino acids. Trimming stripped 0 bases from V and 10 bases from J, with 13 bases between.

This clone was seen a single time. The rearrangement links TRBV6-5 to TRBJ1-2, with no clear D. V was clipped by 6 bases and J by 5 bases, with 16 bases between them. The CDR3 contains 14 residues. Germline lookup yields CDR1 MNHEY and CDR2 SVGAGI. CDR3 DNA: TGTGCCAGCAGCCCTATTCCGAAATTTTATGGCTACACCTTC. Translation: CASSPIPKFYGYTF.

CDR3 sequence: CASSFLNRGSSDTQYF. CDR3 DNA sequence: TGCGCCAGCAGCTTCTTGAACAGGGGGAGCTCAGATACGCAGTATTTT. The V call is TRBV5-1, the J call TRBJ2-3; TRBD1 matches at 8 bases. The germline V gene has CDR1 SGHRS and CDR2 YFSETQ. Trimming cost V 2 bases and J 4 bases; bases outside gene matches: 9. This CDR3 comprises 16 residues.

The chain employs TRBV4-2 and TRBJ2-3; no clear D gene. Germline CDR1 LGHNA, CDR2 YNFKEQ. This CDR3 is 15 amino acids long. V was shortened by 4 bases and J by 4 bases, with 15 bases between the two germline ends. This chain's CDR3 is CASSPRGEVADTQYF. CDR3 nucleotide sequence: TGTGCCAGCAGCCCCCGAGGAGAGGTGGCAGATACGCAGTATTTT.

CDR3: CATRTGGTDTQYF. Written as DNA, the CDR3 is TGTGCCACCAGGACAGGGGGCACAGATACGCAGTATTTT. This chain links TRBV28 with TRBJ2-3, with 9 bases that match TRBD1. Germline-derived CDR1 and CDR2 are MDHEN and SYDVKM. This CDR3 has 13 amino acids. V shed 10 bases and J 1 base; nucleotides not matched to a gene: 3.

V usage is TRBV19 and J usage is TRBJ2-1; 11 bases are a match to TRBD2. There are 18 residues in the CDR3. V lost 3 bases to trimming and J lost 5 bases; unmatched junction nucleotides: 12. Germline lookup yields CDR1 LNHDA and CDR2 SQIVND (reference sequence). CDR3 sequence (DNA): TGTGCCAGTAGTATCACGGGCTTGACTAGCGGGATAAACAATGAGCAGTTCTTC. It is translated as CASSITGLTSGINNEQFF.

The rearrangement links TRBV4-3 to TRBJ2-1; the match to TRBD2 covers 12 bases. The V and J ends lost 3 bases and 8 bases, in that order; junction bases with no gene match: 8. CDR1 and CDR2 (germline): LGHNA, YSLEER. The CDR3 is made up of 16 amino acids. The CDR3 loop is CASSHLLAGGPYEQFF. In DNA form, the CDR3 reads TGCGCCAGCAGCCATTTGCTAGCGGGAGGGCCCTATGAGCAGTTCTTC.

The chain uses TRBV9 and TRBJ2-2; no clear D gene. CDR1 is SGDLS, CDR2 YYNGEE, per germline. This CDR3 comprises 13 residues. V was cut by 3 bases and J by 0 bases, with 3 bases left in between. The CDR3 coding sequence is TGTGCCAGCAGCGCTCCGAACACCGGGGAGCTGTTTTTT. Its translation is CASSAPNTGELFF. Full variable domain (rest looked up from reference TRBV9 and TRBJ2-2): DSGVTQTPKHLITATGQRVTLRCSPRSGDLSVYWYQQSLDQGLQFLIQYYNGEERAKGNILERFSAQQFPDLHSELNLSSLELGDSALYFCASSAPNTGELFFGEGSRLTVL.

The rearrangement links TRBV2 to TRBJ2-5; a possible D gene is TRBD1 (6 bases). The length of the CDR3 is 15 residues. CDR1 is SNHLY, CDR2 FYNNEI, per germline. Trimming shortened V by 6 bases and J by 2 bases, and 16 bases separated the two germline ends. CDR3: CASRLQGQSQETQYF. CDR3 nucleotide sequence: TGTGCCAGCAGACTACAGGGTCAGAGTCAAGAGACCCAGTACTTC. Supplemented by reference TRBV2 and TRBJ2-5, the full variable domain reads EPEVTQTPSHQVTQMGQEVILRCVPISNHLYFYWYRQILGQKVEFLVSFYNNEISEKSEIFDDQFSVERPDGSNFTLKIRSTKLEDSAMYFCASRLQGQSQETQYFGPGTRLLVL.

CDR3 in amino acids: CASSPPRGSELFF. CDR3 in DNA: TGTGCCAGCAGCCCGCCCCGGGGGAGCGAACTGTTTTTT. The chain links TRBV14 to TRBJ1-4, with a possible D match to TRBD1 (5 bases). The CDR3 is made up of 13 amino acids. CDR1 and CDR2 from the germline V gene are SGHDN and FVKESK. The V gene lost 4 bases and the J gene lost 12 bases, with 15 bases spanning the gap.

This clone was counted once. The chain is built from TRBV7-9 and TRBJ2-1, with TRBD2 matching 9 bases. Looked up from germline, CDR1 is SEHNR and CDR2 is FQNEAQ (reference sequence). CDR3 size: 15 residues. V lost 1 base and J lost 9; bases outside the gene matches: 7. CDR3 amino acids: CASSLGASGKIEQFF. In nucleotides, the CDR3 is TGTGCCAGCAGCTTAGGGGCTAGCGGGAAGATTGAGCAGTTCTTC.

The chain joins TRBV28 to TRBJ2-3; 9 bases map to TRBD2. From germline, CDR1 is MDHEN and CDR2 SYDVKM. The CDR3 runs to 15 residues. The ends lost 6 bases at V and 6 bases at J; junction bases unmatched: 10. DNA of the CDR3: TGTGCCAGCAGCAAGGCGGGAGGGCCCGCGGATACGCAGTATTTT. It codes for CASSKAGGPADTQYF.

This clone was seen once. The chain employs TRBV28 and TRBJ1-2; tentatively, D is TRBD1 (5 bases). Trimming cost V 3 bases and J 4 bases, with 12 bases left between them. The CDR3 is 14 residues long. Germline lookup yields CDR1 MDHEN and CDR2 SYDVKM. CDR3 DNA: TGTGCCAGCAGTTTGGTGGCAGGGAGCTATGGCTACACCTTC. Amino acid sequence: CASSLVAGSYGYTF.

This clone has just one count. V is TRBV10-3 and J is TRBJ2-7, with D unclear. Germline V gene data show CDR1 as ENHRY and CDR2 as SYGVKD. V shed 2 bases and J shed 2 bases, with 13 bases lying between them. CDR3 size: 15 residues. The CDR3 reads CAISETDGLAYEQYF. In DNA, the CDR3 is TGTGCCATCAGTGAGACGGATGGGTTAGCCTACGAGCAGTACTTC.

The J gene is TRBJ1-1, the V gene TRBV7-2; 7 bases match TRBD1. The CDR3 runs to 15 residues. Per germline, CDR1 SGHTA and CDR2 FQGNSA. V shed 5 bases, J shed 0 bases, and the junction held 6 bases outside the gene matches. CDR3 sequence (DNA): TGTGCCAGCAGCCGTACAGGGGATATGAACACTGAAGCTTTCTTT. This codes for CASSRTGDMNTEAFF. Looking up the rest from reference TRBV7-2 and TRBJ1-1 gives the full variable domain: GAGVSQSPSNKVTEKGKDVELRCDPISGHTALYWYRQSLGQGLEFLIYFQGNSAPDKSGLPSDRFSAERTGGSVSTLTIQRTQQEDSAVYLCASSRTGDMNTEAFFGQGTRLTVV.

For the CDR3, the DNA is TGTGCCAGCTCACCCCCCTTGACTGGAAACACCATATATTTT. It encodes CASSPPLTGNTIYF. The gene calls are TRBV18 and TRBJ1-3, with no clear D. This CDR3 contains 14 residues. Germline CDR1 KGHSH, CDR2 LQKENI. The germline V and J ends were trimmed by 3 bases and 2 bases, with 8 bases remaining between them.

The CDR3 protein is CASSLGGLAKNIQYF. CDR3 DNA: TGCGCCAGCAGCTTGGGAGGGCTAGCCAAAAACATTCAGTACTTC. The V gene is TRBV5-1, the J gene TRBJ2-4; a weak D match, TRBD2 (5 bases). CDR1 and CDR2 (germline): SGHRS, YFSETQ. With 0 bases removed from V and 0 bases from J, the gap between germline ends came to 7 bases. The CDR3 is 15 amino acids.

This clone was detected a few times. The V call is TRBV5-6, the J call TRBJ1-4, with D possibly TRBD1 on 5 matching bases. The CDR3 spans 15 residues. V was shortened by 6 bases and J by 4 bases, with 16 bases between the two germline ends. Germline-derived CDR1 and CDR2 are SGHDT and YYEEEE. The CDR3 bases are TGTGCCAGCACCGAAAGGGGCTTCTATAATGAAAAACTGTTTTTT. This translates into CASTERGFYNEKLFF.

J is TRBJ2-3 and V is TRBV9, with 8 positions matching TRBD2. Germline values: CDR1 SGDLS, CDR2 YYNGEE. With 3 bases clipped from V and 4 bases from J, the junction kept 16 bases outside the gene matches. The CDR3 totals 18 residues. The CDR3 DNA follows: TGTGCCAGCAGCGAAGGGGGAGGGGTAGCGGGAAGAGCAGATACGCAGTATTTT. It specifies CASSEGGGVAGRADTQYF.

The chain is built from TRBV27 and TRBJ1-1; weak D call: TRBD1 (6 bases). Germline loops: CDR1 MNHEY, CDR2 SMNVEV (reference sequence). The CDR3 contains 12 residues. The V and J ends lost 6 bases and 8 bases respectively, with 13 bases between them. The CDR3 region is CASRSIQGEAFF. The CDR3 bases are TGTGCCAGCAGGAGTATACAGGGAGAAGCTTTCTTT.

With respect to this clone: At one boundary the junction diverges from the germline segment, which might be a read error. The chain is built from TRBV25-1 and TRBJ1-5; possibly TRBD1 for D (6 bases). CDR3 length: 13 residues. The germline V gene encodes CDR1 MGHDK and CDR2 SYGVNS. CDR3 region: CAGRGGGDQPQHF. CDR3 coding DNA: TGTGCCGGCAGGGGAGGGGGGGATCAGCCCCAGCATTTT.

The V gene is TRBV2, the J gene TRBJ2-5; perhaps TRBD2 as D (5 bases). V dropped 4 bases and J dropped 5 bases, with 8 bases sitting between them. The CDR3 runs to 12 residues. Germline assignment: CDR1 SNHLY and CDR2 FYNNEI. In nucleotides, the CDR3 is TGTGCCAGCAGTGCTAGCATGGAGACCCAGTACTTC. It specifies CASSASMETQYF.

The sample holds one count of this clone. This chain links TRBV19 with TRBJ2-2; D gene ambiguous. There are 13 residues in the CDR3. Trimming cost V 3 bases and J 3 bases, with 5 bases left between them. Germline V gene data show CDR1 as LNHDA and CDR2 as SQIVND (reference sequence). CDR3 region: CASSIWDTGELFF. The CDR3 coding sequence is TGTGCCAGTAGTATCTGGGACACCGGGGAGCTGTTTTTT. Full variable domain (rest looked up from reference TRBV19 and TRBJ2-2): DGGITQSPKYLFRKEGQNVTLSCEQNLNHDAMYWYRQDPGQGLRLIYYSQIVNDFQKGDIAEGYSVSREKKESFPLTVTSAQKNPTAFYLCASSIWDTGELFFGEGSRLTVL.